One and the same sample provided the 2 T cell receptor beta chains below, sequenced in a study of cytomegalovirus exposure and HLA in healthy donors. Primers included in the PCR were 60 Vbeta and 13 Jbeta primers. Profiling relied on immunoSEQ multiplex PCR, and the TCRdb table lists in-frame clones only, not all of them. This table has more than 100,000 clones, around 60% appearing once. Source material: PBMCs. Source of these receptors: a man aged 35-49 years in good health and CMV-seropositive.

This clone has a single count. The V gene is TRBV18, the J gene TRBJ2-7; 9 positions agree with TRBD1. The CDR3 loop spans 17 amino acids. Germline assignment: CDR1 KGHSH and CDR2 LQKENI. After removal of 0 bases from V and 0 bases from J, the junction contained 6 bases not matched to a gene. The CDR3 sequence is CASSPPTGGVSSYEQYF. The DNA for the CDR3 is TGTGCCAGCTCACCACCAACAGGGGGCGTAAGCTCCTACGAGCAGTACTTC.

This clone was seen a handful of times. Here the CDR3 DNA reads TGTGCCAGCAGCGCATATTGGGCGGGCGCGAACACCGGGGAGCTGTTTTTT. It translates to CASSAYWAGANTGELFF. V is TRBV9 and J is TRBJ2-2, with D tentatively TRBD2 (5 bases). The CDR3 consists of 17 residues. V shed 3 bases and J shed 0 bases, with 15 bases lying between them. Germline lookup yields CDR1 SGDLS and CDR2 YYNGEE.